The clone carrying this TCR beta chain was observed a handful of times. These data are taken from a study of blood T cell repertoires in COVID-19. In the study overall: Collection of acute and convalescent COVID-19 samples took place in the United States, Italy and Spain. T cells, B-cell-depleted T cells, or PBMCs provided the cDNA or gDNA that served as material.

The CDR3 consists of 15 residues. In the source study's methods: Estimation of nucleated cell counts relied on the amplification of reference gene primers. Produced via immunoSEQ multiplex PCR; TCRdb's table is partial and in-frame only. V and J calls and clone size are given by that table; D and trimming were obtained from the DNA. The sample lists around 230,000 clones, over 70% occurring once. This clonotype was sampled from a woman of 80 years or more with acute or convalescent COVID-19. The V gene is TRBV21-1, the J gene TRBJ1-6; TRBD1, as called in the table, went unchecked against the DNA. TRBV21-1 corresponds to a pseudogene. The specimen was peripheral blood. DNA of the CDR3: TGTGCCAGCAGCAAAGACAGCTCCTATAATTCACCCCTCCACTTT. Protein sequence: CASSKDSSYNSPLHF.